The TCR beta chain described here comes from a study of control samples from healthy donors and cancer patients. The CDR3 spans 14 residues. Trimming took 2 bases from V and 2 from J, leaving 8 bases between them. The V gene's germline CDR1 is MNHNS and CDR2 SASEGT. The method was immunoSEQ multiplex PCR; TCRdb's version includes in-frame clones alone and lacks a portion of them. The table includes roughly 80,000 clones, 85% to 90% detected once. This sequence originates from a man aged 45-60 years in good health. The material sequenced was blood. The chain combines TRBV6-1 with TRBJ2-3; D is tentatively TRBD1 or TRBD2 (5 bases each). The CDR3 DNA is TGTGCCAGCAGTGAATACGGGGCCACAGATACGCAGTATTTT. It is translated as CASSEYGATDTQYF.